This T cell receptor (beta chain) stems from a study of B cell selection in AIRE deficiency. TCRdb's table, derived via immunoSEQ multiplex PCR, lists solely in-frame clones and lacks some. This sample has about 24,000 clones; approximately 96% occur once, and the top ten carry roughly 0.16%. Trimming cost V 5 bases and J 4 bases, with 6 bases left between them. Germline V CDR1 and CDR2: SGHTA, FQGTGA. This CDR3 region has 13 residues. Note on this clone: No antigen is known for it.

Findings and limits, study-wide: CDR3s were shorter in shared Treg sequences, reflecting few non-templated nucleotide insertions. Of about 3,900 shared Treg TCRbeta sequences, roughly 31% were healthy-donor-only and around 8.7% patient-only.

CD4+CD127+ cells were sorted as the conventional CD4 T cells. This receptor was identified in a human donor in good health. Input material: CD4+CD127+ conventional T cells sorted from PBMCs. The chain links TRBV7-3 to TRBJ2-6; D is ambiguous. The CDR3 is CASSPPGANVLTF. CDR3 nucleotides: TGTGCCAGCAGCCCCCCCGGGGCCAACGTCCTGACTTTC.